The rows below give T cell receptor beta chains drawn from one sample of a study of blood T cell repertoires in COVID-19. Clones were read by immunoSEQ multiplex PCR, and TCRdb kept only the in-frame ones, dropping some. The repertoire holds nearly 15,000 clones, with around 82% as singletons. Sequenced material: peripheral blood. The receptors shown here come from a human donor in a cohort sampled during active COVID-19. CDR3s include the opening cysteine and the closing phenylalanine or tryptophan. The D gene is left open where the match is weak. Clone size, where shown, is once, few, many, or a class for clones that have expanded.

cdr3_aa	cdr3_nt	d_call	clone_size	v_call	j_call
CASSRRLAGVETQYF	TGTGCCAGCAGTCGGCGACTAGCGGGAGTGGAGACCCAGTACTTC	TRBD2	.	TRBV28	TRBJ2-5
CASSNRQSPYGYTF	TGTGCCAGCAGCAACCGACAGTCCCCCTATGGCTACACCTTC	.	.	TRBV7-2	TRBJ1-2
CASRKTENYGYTF	TGTGCCAGCAGAAAGACGGAGAACTATGGCTACACCTTC	.	.	TRBV28	TRBJ1-2
CASSRLLTGEAFF	TGTGCCAGCAGCCGCCTTCTTACAGGGGAGGCTTTCTTT	TRBD1	few	TRBV28	TRBJ1-1
CASSLDPEDQPQHF	TGTGCCAGCAGTTTAGACCCGGAGGATCAGCCCCAGCATTTT	.	.	TRBV27	TRBJ1-5
CASSLALEVGELFF	TGTGCCAGCAGCTTGGCACTAGAGGTCGGGGAGCTGTTTTTT	.	.	TRBV5-6	TRBJ2-2
CASSITGGLDSPLHF	TGTGCCAGCAGCATAACAGGGGGCCTGGATTCACCCCTCCACTTT	TRBD1	few	TRBV28	TRBJ1-6
CASSSLTSDTQYF	TGTGCCAGCAGTTCCCTGACTAGCGATACGCAGTATTTT	TRBD2	.	TRBV12-3/TRBV12-4	TRBJ2-3
CASSESGQETQYF	TGTGCCAGCAGTGAGTCGGGGCAAGAGACCCAGTACTTC	.	.	TRBV2	TRBJ2-5
CASSMETSGGSDTQYF	TGTGCCAGTAGTATGGAAACTAGCGGAGGTTCAGATACGCAGTATTTT	TRBD2	.	TRBV19	TRBJ2-3
CAISEEQREAFF	TGTGCCATCAGTGAGGAACAGAGAGAAGCTTTCTTT	.	.	TRBV10-3	TRBJ1-1
CASSLEGEWANVLTF	TGCGCCAGCAGCTTGGAGGGGGAATGGGCCAACGTCCTGACTTTC	.	.	TRBV5-1	TRBJ2-6
CASSLVDRGNQPQHF	TGTGCCAGCAGCTTAGTGGACAGGGGAAATCAGCCCCAGCATTTT	TRBD1	.	TRBV11-3	TRBJ1-5
CASGSLGDQPQHF	TGTGCCAGCGGCAGCCTCGGGGATCAGCCCCAGCATTTT	.	.	TRBV28	TRBJ1-5
CASSLSLPGANVLTF	TGTGCCAGCAGTCTGTCCCTTCCTGGGGCCAACGTCCTGACTTTC	.	.	TRBV6-1	TRBJ2-6
CASSIGRGPYEQYF	TGTGCCAGCAGTATAGGTAGGGGCCCCTACGAGCAGTACTTC	.	.	TRBV6-5	TRBJ2-7
CASSDATVTDTQYF	TGTGCCAGCTCCGACGCGACAGTAACAGATACGCAGTATTTT	.	.	TRBV7-2	TRBJ2-3
CASSLSLAGGPFNEQFF	TGTGCCAGCAGCTTGTCGTTAGCGGGGGGGCCATTCAATGAGCAGTTCTTC	TRBD2	few	TRBV5-6	TRBJ2-1
CASSPRAGGADSSYEQYF	TGCGCCAGCAGCCCCCGCGCAGGGGGAGCGGACAGCTCCTACGAGCAGTACTTC	TRBD1	.	TRBV4-1	TRBJ2-7
CASRGEEQTQYF	TGTGCCTCCCGGGGAGAGGAGCAGACCCAGTACTTC	.	large	TRBV9	TRBJ2-5
CASSIPQNTGELFF	TGTGCCAGTAGTATACCCCAAAACACCGGGGAGCTGTTTTTT	.	.	TRBV19	TRBJ2-2
CARSWARGRGGADTQYF	TGCGCCCGCAGCTGGGCCCGGGGGCGGGGGGGCGCAGATACGCAGTATTTT	TRBD2	.	TRBV5-1	TRBJ2-3
CASSWTGLNSPLHF	TGTGCCAGCAGCTGGACAGGGCTGAATTCACCCCTCCACTTT	TRBD1	.	TRBV5-4	TRBJ1-6
CASSSSGHNTGELFF	TGTGCCAGCAGCTCCTCGGGACACAACACCGGGGAGCTGTTTTTT	.	.	TRBV7-3	TRBJ2-2
CASSLDHRGGNYEQYF	TGTGCCAGCAGCTTAGACCACAGGGGTGGGAACTACGAGCAGTACTTC	TRBD1	.	TRBV11-2	TRBJ2-7
CASSESLAASGELFF	TGTGCCAGCAGTGAATCACTAGCGGCGAGTGGGGAGCTGTTTTTT	TRBD2	.	TRBV2	TRBJ2-2
CASSLMPGEGFEQYF	TGTGCCAGCAGCTTAATGCCGGGGGAAGGATTCGAGCAGTACTTC	.	.	TRBV7-2	TRBJ2-7
CASSPGLTYNEQFF	TGTGCCAGCAGCCCCGGACTTACCTACAATGAGCAGTTCTTC	.	.	TRBV7-2	TRBJ2-1
CASRSDRADTEAFF	TGCGCCAGCAGATCAGACAGGGCCGACACTGAAGCTTTCTTT	TRBD1	.	TRBV5-1	TRBJ1-1
CATSSRGGGKETQYF	TGTGCCACCTCCTCAAGGGGGGGCGGCAAAGAGACCCAGTACTTC	.	.	TRBV28	TRBJ2-5
CASSRPSTSELKNEQYF	TGTGCCAGCAGCCGGCCGTCTACTAGCGAATTAAAGAACGAGCAGTACTTC	TRBD2	.	TRBV7-2	TRBJ2-7
CASSIDGTGSYQPQHF	TGTGCCAGTAGTATAGATGGTACAGGGAGTTATCAGCCCCAGCATTTT	.	.	TRBV19	TRBJ1-5
CASTPPRGKQYF	TGTGCCAGCACTCCTCCTAGGGGAAAGCAGTACTTC	.	.	TRBV28	TRBJ2-7
CASSESGYEQYF	TGCGCCAGCAGTGAGAGCGGGTACGAGCAGTACTTC	.	few	TRBV10-1	TRBJ2-7
CASSRNQETQYF	TGTGCCAGCTCACGTAACCAAGAGACCCAGTACTTC	.	.	TRBV18	TRBJ2-5
CASSPLGTTNTGELFF	TGTGCCAGCAGCCCATTAGGGACTACGAACACCGGGGAGCTGTTTTTT	TRBD2	.	TRBV4-2	TRBJ2-2
CASSLTGKDTQYF	TGCGCCAGCAGCCTCACAGGGAAAGATACGCAGTATTTT	.	.	TRBV5-1	TRBJ2-3
CASSRGTETYEQYF	TGTGCCAGCAGCCGAGGGACAGAAACTTACGAGCAGTACTTC	TRBD1	few	TRBV27	TRBJ2-7
CASSLSGVPQETQYF	TGTGCCAGCAGTTTATCAGGGGTGCCCCAAGAGACCCAGTACTTC	.	.	TRBV28	TRBJ2-5
CATSRDLASGTGGRQPQHF	TGTGCCACCAGCAGAGATCTCGCTAGCGGGACAGGGGGCCGTCAGCCCCAGCATTTT	TRBD1	.	TRBV15	TRBJ1-5
CASSFRAGESSYEQYF	TGTGCCAGCAGCTTTCGAGCGGGAGAGTCCTCCTACGAGCAGTACTTC	TRBD2	.	TRBV7-2	TRBJ2-7
CASSWSGSGTGELFF	TGTGCCAGCAGCTGGTCGGGATCTGGCACCGGGGAGCTGTTTTTT	.	.	TRBV7-9	TRBJ2-2
CALETGVYGYTF	TGTGCCCTAGAGACAGGAGTCTATGGCTACACCTTC	.	.	TRBV30	TRBJ1-2
CASSLGGKAEAFF	TGTGCCAGCAGTTTAGGGGGGAAAGCTGAAGCTTTCTTT	.	.	TRBV28	TRBJ1-1
CASSFKGKAFF	TGTGCCAGCAGTTTTAAGGGGAAAGCTTTCTTT	.	.	TRBV28	TRBJ1-1
CASSLGGQAGTDTQYF	TGCGCCAGCAGCTTGGGAGGACAGGCGGGCACAGATACGCAGTATTTT	TRBD1	.	TRBV5-1	TRBJ2-3
CASSLGTGFLEQYF	TGCGCCAGCAGCTTGGGGACAGGGTTTCTCGAGCAGTACTTC	TRBD1	.	TRBV5-1	TRBJ2-7
CASSLVGYTF	TGTGCCAGCAGTTTAGTCGGCTACACCTTC	.	.	TRBV21-1	TRBJ1-2
CASSLDGGRVGTEAFF	TGTGCCAGCAGCTTGGATGGGGGCCGGGTGGGGACTGAAGCTTTCTTT	.	once	TRBV5-6	TRBJ1-1
CSARYEGGYTF	TGCAGTGCTAGATACGAGGGTGGCTACACCTTC	.	.	TRBV20-1	TRBJ1-2
CATSRDADRGAGELFF	TGTGCCACCAGCAGAGATGCGGACAGGGGGGCCGGGGAGCTGTTTTTT	TRBD1	.	TRBV15	TRBJ2-2
CASSASGLPYEQYF	TGTGCCAGCAGTGCTAGCGGGCTCCCCTACGAGCAGTACTTC	TRBD2	few	TRBV28	TRBJ2-7
CSARQGEAYEQYF	TGCAGCGCAAGACAGGGGGAGGCCTACGAGCAGTACTTC	TRBD1	.	TRBV29-1	TRBJ2-7
CASSSGGLAGETQYF	TGCGCCAGCAGCTCTGGTGGACTAGCGGGAGAGACCCAGTACTTC	TRBD2	.	TRBV5-1	TRBJ2-5
CASKGLAGPGETQYF	TGTGCCAGCAAAGGCCTAGCGGGTCCTGGGGAGACCCAGTACTTC	TRBD2	.	TRBV2	TRBJ2-5